This record covers a single TCR beta chain. Its antigen is unknown. Since all of the isolated RNA was reverse transcribed, expressed TCRB transcripts were what got sequenced. Some clones are missing from TCRdb's copy, which holds only in-frame ones; the method was immunoSEQ multiplex PCR. The sample includes more than 250,000 clones, over 20% of them seen just once. CDR3 length: 13 amino acids. V lost 0 bases, J lost 2 bases, and 5 bases lay in between. Germline-derived CDR1 and CDR2 are SGHRS and YFSETQ. This entry comes from a study of beta chain features in type 1 diabetes. Study-wide results and limits: Significant though moderate, a shortening of TCRB CDR3s appeared in all four CD4+ subsets of Type 1 diabetes patients.

V gene TRBV5-1 combines with J gene TRBJ2-5; D not resolved. Input material: naive CD4+ T cells from blood. The sequence derives from a woman aged 40-49 years with type 1 diabetes. This CDR3 reads CASSLDQQETQYF. In DNA, the CDR3 is TGCGCCAGCAGCTTGGACCAGCAAGAGACCCAGTACTTC. The complete variable domain, with remaining parts taken from reference TRBV5-1 and TRBJ2-5, reads KAGVTQTPRYLIKTRGQQVTLSCSPISGHRSVSWYQQTPGQGLQFLFEYFSETQRNKGNFPGRFSGRQFSNSRSEMNVSTLELGDSALYLCASSLDQQETQYFGPGTRLLVL.